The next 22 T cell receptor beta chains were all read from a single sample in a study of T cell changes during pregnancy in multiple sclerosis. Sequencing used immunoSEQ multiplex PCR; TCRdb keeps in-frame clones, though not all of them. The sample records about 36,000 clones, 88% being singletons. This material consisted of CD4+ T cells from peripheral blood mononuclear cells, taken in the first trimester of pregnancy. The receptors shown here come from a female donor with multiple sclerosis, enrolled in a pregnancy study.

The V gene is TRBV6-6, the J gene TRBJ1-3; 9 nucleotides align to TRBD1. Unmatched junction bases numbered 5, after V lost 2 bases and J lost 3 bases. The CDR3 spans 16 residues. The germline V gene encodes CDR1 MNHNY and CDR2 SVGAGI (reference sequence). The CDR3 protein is CASSYGQGSGGNTIYF. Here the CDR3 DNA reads TGTGCCAGCAGTTACGGACAGGGGAGTGGTGGAAACACCATATATTTT.

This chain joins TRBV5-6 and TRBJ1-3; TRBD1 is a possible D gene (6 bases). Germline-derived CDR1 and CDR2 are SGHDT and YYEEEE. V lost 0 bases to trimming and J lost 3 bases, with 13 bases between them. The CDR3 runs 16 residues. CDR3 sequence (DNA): TGTGCCAGCAGCTTGGTAGCAGGGGCTGGTGGAAACACCATATATTTT. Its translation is CASSLVAGAGGNTIYF.

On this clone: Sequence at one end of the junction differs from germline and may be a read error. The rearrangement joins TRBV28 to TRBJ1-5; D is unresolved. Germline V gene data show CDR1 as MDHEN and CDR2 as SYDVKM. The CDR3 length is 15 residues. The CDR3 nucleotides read TGTGCCAGCAGTCGGGCGGGAAGTAGCCATCAGCCCCAGCATTTT. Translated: CASSRAGSSHQPQHF.

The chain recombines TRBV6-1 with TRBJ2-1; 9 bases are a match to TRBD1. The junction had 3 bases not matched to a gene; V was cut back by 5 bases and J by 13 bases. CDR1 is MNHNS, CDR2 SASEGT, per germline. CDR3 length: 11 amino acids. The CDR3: CASSQQGAQFF. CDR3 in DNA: TGTGCCAGCAGTCAACAGGGGGCTCAGTTCTTC.

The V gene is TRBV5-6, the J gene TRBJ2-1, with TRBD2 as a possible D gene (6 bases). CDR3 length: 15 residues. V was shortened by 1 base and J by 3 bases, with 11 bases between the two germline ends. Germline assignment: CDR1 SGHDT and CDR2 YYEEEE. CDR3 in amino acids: CASSLFAGNYNEQFF. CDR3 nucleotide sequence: TGTGCCAGCAGCTTGTTTGCGGGAAACTACAATGAGCAGTTCTTC.

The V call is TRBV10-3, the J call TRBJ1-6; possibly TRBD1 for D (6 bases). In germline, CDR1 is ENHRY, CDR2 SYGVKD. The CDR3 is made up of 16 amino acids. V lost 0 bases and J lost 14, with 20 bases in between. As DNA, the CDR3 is TGTGCCATCAGTGAGTCAACAACCACAGGGTTGCCCGCCCTCCACTTT. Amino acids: CAISESTTTGLPALHF.

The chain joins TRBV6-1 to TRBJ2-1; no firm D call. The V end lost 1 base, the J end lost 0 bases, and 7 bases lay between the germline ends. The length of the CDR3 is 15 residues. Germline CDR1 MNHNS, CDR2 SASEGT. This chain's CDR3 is CASSEGTHSYNEQFF. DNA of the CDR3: TGTGCCAGCAGTGAAGGAACACACTCCTACAATGAGCAGTTCTTC.

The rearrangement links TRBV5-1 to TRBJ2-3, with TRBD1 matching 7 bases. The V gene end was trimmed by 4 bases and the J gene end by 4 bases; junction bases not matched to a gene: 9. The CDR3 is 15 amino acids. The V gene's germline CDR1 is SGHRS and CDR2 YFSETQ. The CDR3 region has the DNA TGCGCCAGCAGCGCGACAGGGACGAGCCCAGATACGCAGTATTTT. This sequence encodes CASSATGTSPDTQYF.

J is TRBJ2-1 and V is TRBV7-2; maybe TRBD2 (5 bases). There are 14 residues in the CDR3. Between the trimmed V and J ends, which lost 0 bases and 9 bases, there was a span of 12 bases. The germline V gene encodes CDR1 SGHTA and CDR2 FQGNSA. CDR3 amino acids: CASSLAGDYREQFF. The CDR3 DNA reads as TGTGCCAGCAGCTTAGCGGGAGACTATCGTGAGCAGTTCTTC.

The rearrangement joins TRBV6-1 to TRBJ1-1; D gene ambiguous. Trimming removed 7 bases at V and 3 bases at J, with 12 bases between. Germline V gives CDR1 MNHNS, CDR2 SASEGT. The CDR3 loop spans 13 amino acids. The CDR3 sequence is CASTRGRDTEAFF. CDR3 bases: TGTGCCAGCACCAGAGGGAGGGACACTGAAGCTTTCTTT.

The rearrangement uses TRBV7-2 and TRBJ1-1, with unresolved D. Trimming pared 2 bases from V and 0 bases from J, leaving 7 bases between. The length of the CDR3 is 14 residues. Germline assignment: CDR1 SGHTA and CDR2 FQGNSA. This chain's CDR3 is CASSLLGLNTEAFF. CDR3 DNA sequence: TGTGCCAGCAGCTTACTGGGCCTGAACACTGAAGCTTTCTTT. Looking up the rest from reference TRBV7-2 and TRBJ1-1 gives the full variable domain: GAGVSQSPSNKVTEKGKDVELRCDPISGHTALYWYRQSLGQGLEFLIYFQGNSAPDKSGLPSDRFSAERTGGSVSTLTIQRTQQEDSAVYLCASSLLGLNTEAFFGQGTRLTVV.

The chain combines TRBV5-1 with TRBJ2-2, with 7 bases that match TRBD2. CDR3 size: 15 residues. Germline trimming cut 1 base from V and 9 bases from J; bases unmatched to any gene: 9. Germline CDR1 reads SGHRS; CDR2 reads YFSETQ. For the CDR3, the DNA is TGCGCCAGCAGCTTGAAAAGGGAGGGCAACTGGGAGCTGTTTTTT. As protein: CASSLKREGNWELFF.

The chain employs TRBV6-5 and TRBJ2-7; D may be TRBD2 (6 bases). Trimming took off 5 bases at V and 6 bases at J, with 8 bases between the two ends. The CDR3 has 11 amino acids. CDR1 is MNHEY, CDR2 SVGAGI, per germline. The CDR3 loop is CASSNGGEQYF. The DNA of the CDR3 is TGTGCCAGCAGTAACGGGGGCGAGCAGTACTTC.

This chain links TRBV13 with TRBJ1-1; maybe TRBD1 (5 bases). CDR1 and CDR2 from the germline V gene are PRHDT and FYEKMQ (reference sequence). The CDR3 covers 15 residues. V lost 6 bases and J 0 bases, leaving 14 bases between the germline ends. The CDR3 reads CASRRIRALNTEAFF. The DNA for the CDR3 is TGTGCCAGCAGGAGAATCAGGGCTTTGAACACTGAAGCTTTCTTT.

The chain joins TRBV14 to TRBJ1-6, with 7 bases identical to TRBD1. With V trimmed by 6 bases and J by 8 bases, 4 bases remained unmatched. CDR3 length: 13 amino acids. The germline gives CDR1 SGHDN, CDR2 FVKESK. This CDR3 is CASRHRGDSPLHF. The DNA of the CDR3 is TGTGCCAGCAGACACAGGGGTGATTCACCCCTCCACTTT.

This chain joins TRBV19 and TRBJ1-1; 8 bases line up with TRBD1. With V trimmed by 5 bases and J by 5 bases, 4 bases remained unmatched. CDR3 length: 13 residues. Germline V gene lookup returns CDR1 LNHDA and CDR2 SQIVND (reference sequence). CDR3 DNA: TGTGCCAGTAGTGTGGACAGGGAGACTGAAGCTTTCTTT. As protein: CASSVDRETEAFF.

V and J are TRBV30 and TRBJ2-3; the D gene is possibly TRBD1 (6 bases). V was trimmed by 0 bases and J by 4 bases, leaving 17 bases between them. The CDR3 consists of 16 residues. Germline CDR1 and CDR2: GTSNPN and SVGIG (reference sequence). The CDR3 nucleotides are TGTGCCTGGAGTGTATTCAGGGGTAGTAGTGCAGATACGCAGTATTTT. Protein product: CAWSVFRGSSADTQYF.

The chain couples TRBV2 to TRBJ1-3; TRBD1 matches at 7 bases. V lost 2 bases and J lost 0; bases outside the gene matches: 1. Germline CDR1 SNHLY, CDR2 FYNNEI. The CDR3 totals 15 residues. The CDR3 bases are TGTGCCAGCAGTGAACGACAGGGCTCTGGAAACACCATATATTTT. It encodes CASSERQGSGNTIYF.

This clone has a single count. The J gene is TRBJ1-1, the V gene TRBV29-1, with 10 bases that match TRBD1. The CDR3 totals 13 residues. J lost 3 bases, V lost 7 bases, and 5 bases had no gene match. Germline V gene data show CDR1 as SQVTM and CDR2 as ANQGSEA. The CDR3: CSARDRGYTEAFF. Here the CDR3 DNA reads TGCAGCGCCCGGGACAGGGGATACACTGAAGCTTTCTTT.

The CDR3 spells CASSVAGSYEQYF. The CDR3 region has the DNA TGTGCCAGCAGCGTAGCCGGCTCCTACGAGCAGTACTTC. The chain has TRBV9 and TRBJ2-7; D gene ambiguous. The CDR3 totals 13 residues. The V end lost 0 bases, the J end lost 0 bases, and 4 bases lay between the germline ends. The V gene's germline CDR1 is SGDLS and CDR2 YYNGEE.

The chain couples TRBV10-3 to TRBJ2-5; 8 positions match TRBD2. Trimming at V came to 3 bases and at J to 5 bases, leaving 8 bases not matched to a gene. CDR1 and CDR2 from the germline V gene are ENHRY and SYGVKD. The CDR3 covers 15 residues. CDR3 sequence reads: CAISDGREGGETQYF. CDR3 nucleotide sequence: TGTGCCATCAGTGACGGACGGGAGGGTGGGGAGACCCAGTACTTC.

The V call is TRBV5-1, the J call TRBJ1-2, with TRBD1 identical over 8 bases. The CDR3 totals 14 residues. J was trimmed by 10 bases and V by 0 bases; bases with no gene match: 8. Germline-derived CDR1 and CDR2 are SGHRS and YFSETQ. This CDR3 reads CASSLGQGTAVYTF. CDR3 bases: TGCGCCAGCAGCTTGGGACAGGGGACGGCGGTCTACACCTTC.